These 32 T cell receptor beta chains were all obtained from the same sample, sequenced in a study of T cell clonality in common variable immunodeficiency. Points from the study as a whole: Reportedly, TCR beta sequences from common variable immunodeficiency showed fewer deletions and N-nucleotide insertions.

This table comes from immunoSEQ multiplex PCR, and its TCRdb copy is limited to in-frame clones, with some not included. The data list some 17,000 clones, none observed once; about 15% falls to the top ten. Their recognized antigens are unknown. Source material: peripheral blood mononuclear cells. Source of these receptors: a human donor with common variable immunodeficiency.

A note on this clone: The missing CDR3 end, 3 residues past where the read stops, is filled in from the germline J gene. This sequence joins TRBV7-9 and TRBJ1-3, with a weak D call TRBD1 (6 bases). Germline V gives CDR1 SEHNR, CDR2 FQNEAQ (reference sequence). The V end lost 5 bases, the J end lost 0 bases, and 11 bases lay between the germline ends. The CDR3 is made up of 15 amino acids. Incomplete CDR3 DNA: TGTGCCAGCAGCCCGGGACACTACTCTGGAAACACC. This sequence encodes CASSPGHYSGNT. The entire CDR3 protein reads CASSPGHYSGNTIYF.

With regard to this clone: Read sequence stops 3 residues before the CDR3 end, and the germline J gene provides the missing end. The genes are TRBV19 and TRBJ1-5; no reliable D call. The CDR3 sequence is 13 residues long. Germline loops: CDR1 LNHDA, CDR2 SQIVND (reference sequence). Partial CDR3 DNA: TGTGCCAGTAGTATAGGCCTCCTAAGTCCC. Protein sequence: CASSIGLLSP. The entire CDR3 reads CASSIGLLSPQHF. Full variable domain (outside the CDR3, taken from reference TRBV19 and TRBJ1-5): DGGITQSPKYLFRKEGQNVTLSCEQNLNHDAMYWYRQDPGQGLRLIYYSQIVNDFQKGDIAEGYSVSREKKESFPLTVTSAQKNPTAFYLCASSIGLLSPQHFGDGTRLSIL.

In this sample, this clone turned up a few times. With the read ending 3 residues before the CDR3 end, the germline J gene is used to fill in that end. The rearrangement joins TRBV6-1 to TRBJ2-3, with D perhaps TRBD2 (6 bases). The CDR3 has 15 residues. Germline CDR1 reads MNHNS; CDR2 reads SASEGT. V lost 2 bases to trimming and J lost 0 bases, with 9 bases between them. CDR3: CASSERRGSTDTQYF. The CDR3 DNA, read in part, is TGTGCCAGCAGTGAACGACGGGGGAGCACAGATACG.

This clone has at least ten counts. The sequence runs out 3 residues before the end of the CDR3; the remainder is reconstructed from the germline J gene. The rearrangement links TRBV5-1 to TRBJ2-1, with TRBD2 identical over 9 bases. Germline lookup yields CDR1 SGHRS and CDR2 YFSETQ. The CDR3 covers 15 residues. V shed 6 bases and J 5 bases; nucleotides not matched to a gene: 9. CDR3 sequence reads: CASKVAGGPNNEQFF. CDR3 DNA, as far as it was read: TGCGCCAGCAAGGTCGCGGGGGGGCCGAACAATGAG.

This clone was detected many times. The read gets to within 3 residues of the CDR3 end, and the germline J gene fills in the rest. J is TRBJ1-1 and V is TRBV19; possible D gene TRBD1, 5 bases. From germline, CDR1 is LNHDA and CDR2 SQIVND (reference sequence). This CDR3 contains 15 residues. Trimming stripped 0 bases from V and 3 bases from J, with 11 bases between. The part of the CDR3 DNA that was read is TGTGCCAGTAGTATAGATCAGCAAGGGGACACTGAA. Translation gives CASSIDQQGDTE. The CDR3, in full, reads CASSIDQQGDTEAFF.

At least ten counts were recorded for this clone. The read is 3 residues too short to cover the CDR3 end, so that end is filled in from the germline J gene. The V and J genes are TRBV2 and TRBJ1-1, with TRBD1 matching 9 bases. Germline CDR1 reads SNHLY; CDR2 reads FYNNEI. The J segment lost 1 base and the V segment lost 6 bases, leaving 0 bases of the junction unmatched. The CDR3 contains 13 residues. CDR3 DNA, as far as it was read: TGTGCCAGCAGGGGACAGGGGAACACTGAA. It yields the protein CASRGQGNTE. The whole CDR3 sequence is CASRGQGNTEAFF.

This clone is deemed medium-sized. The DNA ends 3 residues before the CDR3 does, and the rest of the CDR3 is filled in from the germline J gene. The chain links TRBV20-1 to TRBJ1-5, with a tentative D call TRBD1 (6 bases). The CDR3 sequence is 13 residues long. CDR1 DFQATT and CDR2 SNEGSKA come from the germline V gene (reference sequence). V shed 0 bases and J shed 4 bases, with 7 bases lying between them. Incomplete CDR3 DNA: TGCAGTGCTAGAGATACAGGGAATCAGCCC. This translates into CSARDTGNQP. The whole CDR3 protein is CSARDTGNQPQHF.

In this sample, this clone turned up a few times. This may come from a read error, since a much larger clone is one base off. CDR3: CASSSQGNTEAFF. CDR3 DNA (partial): TGTGCCAGCAGCTCACAGGGGAACACTGAA. The chain joins TRBV7-9 to TRBJ1-1, with a weak D call TRBD1 (6 bases). The missing CDR3 end, 3 residues past where the read stops, is filled in from the germline J gene. CDR3 size: 13 residues. CDR1 and CDR2 (germline): SEHNR, FQNEAQ (reference sequence). Trimming pared 4 bases from V and 1 base from J, leaving 7 bases between.

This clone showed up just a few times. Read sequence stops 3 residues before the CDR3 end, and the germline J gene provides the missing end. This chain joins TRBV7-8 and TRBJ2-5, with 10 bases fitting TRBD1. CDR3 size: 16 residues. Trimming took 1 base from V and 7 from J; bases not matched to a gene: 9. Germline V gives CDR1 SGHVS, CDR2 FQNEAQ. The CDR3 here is CASSLVGGTGVGTQYF. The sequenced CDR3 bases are TGTGCCAGCAGCTTAGTGGGGGGGACAGGGGTCGGGACC.

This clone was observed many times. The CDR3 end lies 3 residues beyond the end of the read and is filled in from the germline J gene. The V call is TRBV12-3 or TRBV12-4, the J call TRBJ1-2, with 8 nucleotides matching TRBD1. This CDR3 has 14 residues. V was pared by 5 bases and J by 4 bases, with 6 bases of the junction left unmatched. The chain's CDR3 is CASSGTGPAYGYTF. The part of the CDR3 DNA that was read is TGTGCCAGCAGTGGGACAGGACCGGCCTATGGC.

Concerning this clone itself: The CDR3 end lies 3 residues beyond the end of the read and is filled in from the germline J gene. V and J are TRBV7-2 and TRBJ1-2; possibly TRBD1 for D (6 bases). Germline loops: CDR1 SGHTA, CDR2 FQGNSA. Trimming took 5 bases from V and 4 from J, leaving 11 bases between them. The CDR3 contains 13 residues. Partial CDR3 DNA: TGTGCCAGCAGCATGGACAGCCTCTATGGC. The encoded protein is CASSMDSLYG. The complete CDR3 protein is CASSMDSLYGYTF.

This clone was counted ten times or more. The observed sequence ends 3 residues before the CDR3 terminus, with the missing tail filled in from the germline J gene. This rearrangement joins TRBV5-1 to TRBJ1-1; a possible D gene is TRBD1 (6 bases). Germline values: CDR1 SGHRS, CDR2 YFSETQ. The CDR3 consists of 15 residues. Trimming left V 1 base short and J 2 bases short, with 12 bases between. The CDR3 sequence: CASSLRGRENTEAFF. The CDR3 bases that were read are TGCGCCAGCAGCTTGAGGGGGAGGGAAAACACTGAA.

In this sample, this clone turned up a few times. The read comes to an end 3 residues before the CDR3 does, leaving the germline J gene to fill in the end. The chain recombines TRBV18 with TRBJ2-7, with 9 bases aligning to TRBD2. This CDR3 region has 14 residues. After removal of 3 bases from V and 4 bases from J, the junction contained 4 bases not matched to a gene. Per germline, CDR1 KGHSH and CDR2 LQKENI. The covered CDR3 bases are TGTGCCAGCTCACCGACTAGCGGCGAGTACGAG. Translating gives CASSPTSGEYE. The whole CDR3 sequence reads CASSPTSGEYEQYF.

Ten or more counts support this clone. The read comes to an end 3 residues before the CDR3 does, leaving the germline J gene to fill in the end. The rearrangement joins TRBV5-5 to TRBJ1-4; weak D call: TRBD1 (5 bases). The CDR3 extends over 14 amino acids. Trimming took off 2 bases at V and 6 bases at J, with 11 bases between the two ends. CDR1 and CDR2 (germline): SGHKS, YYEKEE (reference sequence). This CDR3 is CASSLAPGYEKLFF. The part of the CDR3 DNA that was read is TGTGCCAGCAGCTTAGCGCCAGGGTATGAAAAA.

The DNA read from the CDR3 is TGTGCCAGCAGGACCCCAGGAGCTAGCAGGAAATACGAG. This gives the protein CASRTPGASRKYE. The CDR3 as a whole reads CASRTPGASRKYEQYF. The chain links TRBV2 to TRBJ2-7, with TRBD2 as a possible D gene (5 bases). Sequencing ends 3 residues short of the CDR3 end; the germline J gene provides the rest. The length of the CDR3 is 16 residues. Per germline, CDR1 SNHLY and CDR2 FYNNEI. The germline V and J ends were trimmed by 6 bases and 4 bases, with 22 bases remaining between them.

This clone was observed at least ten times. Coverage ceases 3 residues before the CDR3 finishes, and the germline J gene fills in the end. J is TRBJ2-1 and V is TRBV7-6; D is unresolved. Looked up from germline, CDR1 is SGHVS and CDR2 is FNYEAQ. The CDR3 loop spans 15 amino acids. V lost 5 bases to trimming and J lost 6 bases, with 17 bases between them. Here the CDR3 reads CASSPWAGSTNEQFF. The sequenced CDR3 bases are TGTGCCAGCAGCCCCTGGGCAGGTTCAACCAATGAG.

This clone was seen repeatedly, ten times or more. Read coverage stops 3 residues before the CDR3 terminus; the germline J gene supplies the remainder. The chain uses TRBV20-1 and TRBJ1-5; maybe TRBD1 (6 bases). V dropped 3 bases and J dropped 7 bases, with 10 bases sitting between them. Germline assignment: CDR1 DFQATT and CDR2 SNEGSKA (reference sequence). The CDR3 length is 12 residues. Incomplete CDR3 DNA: TGCAGTGCTAGGACAGGTATCCAGCCC. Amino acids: CSARTGIQP. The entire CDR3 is CSARTGIQPQHF.

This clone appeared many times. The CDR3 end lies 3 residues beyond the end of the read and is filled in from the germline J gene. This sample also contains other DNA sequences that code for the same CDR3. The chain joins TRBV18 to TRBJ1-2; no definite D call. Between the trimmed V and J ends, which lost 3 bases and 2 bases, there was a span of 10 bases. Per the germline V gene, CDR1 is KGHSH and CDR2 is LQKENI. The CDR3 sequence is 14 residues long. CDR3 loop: CASSPLPGNYGYTF. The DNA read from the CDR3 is TGTGCCAGCTCACCCTTGCCAGGAAACTATGGC.

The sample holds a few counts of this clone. The sequenced CDR3 bases are TGTGCCAGTAGTACAAGAAGGGACAGGTCCTACGAG. Protein: CASSTRRDRSYE. The complete CDR3 reads CASSTRRDRSYEQYF. The V and J genes are TRBV19 and TRBJ2-7; 8 positions match TRBD1. The read gets to within 3 residues of the CDR3 end, and the germline J gene fills in the rest. Germline assignment: CDR1 LNHDA and CDR2 SQIVND (reference sequence). The CDR3 sequence is 15 residues long. V was clipped by 4 bases and J by 1 base; unmatched bases: 6.

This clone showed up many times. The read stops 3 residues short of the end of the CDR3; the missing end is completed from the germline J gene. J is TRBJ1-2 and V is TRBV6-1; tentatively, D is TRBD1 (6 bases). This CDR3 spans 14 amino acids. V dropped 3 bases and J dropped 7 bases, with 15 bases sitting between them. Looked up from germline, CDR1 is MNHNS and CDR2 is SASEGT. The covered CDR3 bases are TGTGCCAGCAGTGATTCGGGGGGCGCCGGTGGC. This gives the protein CASSDSGGAGG. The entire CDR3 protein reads CASSDSGGAGGYTF.

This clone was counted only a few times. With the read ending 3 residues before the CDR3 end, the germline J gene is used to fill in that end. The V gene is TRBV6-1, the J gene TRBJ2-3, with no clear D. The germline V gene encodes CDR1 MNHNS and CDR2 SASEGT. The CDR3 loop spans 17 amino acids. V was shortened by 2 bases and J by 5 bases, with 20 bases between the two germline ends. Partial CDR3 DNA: TGTGCCAGCAGTGAATGGTCTAGTACCGGCACGGGAGATACG. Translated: CASSEWSSTGTGDT. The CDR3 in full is CASSEWSSTGTGDTQYF.

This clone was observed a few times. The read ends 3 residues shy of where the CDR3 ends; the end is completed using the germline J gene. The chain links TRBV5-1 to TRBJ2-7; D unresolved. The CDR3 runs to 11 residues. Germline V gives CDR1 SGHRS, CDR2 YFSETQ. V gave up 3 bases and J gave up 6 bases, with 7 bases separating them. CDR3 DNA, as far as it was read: TGCGCCAGCAGCTCTGGCCCCGAG. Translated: CASSSGPE. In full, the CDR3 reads CASSSGPEQYF.

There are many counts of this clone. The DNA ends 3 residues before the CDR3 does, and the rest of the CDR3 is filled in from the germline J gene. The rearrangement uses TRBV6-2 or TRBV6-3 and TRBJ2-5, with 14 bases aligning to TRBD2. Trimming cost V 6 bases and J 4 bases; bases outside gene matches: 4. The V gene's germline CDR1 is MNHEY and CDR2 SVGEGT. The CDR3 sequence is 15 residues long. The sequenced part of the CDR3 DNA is TGTGCCAGCAGCAGAGGACTAGCGGGAGGAGAGACC. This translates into CASSRGLAGGET. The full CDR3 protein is CASSRGLAGGETQYF.

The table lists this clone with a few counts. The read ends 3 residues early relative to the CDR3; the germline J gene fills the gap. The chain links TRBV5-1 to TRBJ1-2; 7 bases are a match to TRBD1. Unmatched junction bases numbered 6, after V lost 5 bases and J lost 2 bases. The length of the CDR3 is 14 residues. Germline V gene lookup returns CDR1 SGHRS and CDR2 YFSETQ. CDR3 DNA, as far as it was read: TGCGCCAGCAGTCACGGACAGGAGAACTATGGC. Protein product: CASSHGQENYG. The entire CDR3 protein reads CASSHGQENYGYTF.

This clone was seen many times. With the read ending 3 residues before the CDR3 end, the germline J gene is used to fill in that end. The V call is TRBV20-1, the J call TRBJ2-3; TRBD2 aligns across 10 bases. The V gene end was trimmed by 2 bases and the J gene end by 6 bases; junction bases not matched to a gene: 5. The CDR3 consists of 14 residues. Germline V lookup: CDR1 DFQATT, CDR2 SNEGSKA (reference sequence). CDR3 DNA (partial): TGCAGTGCTAGACTAGCGGGAGCCCGGGATACG. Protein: CSARLAGARDT. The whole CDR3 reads CSARLAGARDTQYF.

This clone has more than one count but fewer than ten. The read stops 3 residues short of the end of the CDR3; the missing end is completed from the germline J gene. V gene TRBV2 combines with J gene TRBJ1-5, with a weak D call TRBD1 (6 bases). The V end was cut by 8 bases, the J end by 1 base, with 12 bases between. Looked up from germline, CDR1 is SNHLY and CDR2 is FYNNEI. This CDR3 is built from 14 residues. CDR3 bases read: TGTGCCAGCCGGCGGCAGGGGAGCAATCAGCCC. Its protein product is CASRRQGSNQP. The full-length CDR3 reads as CASRRQGSNQPQHF.

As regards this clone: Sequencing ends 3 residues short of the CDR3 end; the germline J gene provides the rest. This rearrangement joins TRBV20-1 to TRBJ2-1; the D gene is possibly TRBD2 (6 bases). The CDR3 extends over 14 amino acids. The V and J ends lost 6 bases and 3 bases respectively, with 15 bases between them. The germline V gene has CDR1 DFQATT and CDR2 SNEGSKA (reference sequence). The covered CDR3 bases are TGCAGTGCCCCGGGACGGGGACTCTACAATGAG. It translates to CSAPGRGLYNE. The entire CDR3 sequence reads CSAPGRGLYNEQFF.

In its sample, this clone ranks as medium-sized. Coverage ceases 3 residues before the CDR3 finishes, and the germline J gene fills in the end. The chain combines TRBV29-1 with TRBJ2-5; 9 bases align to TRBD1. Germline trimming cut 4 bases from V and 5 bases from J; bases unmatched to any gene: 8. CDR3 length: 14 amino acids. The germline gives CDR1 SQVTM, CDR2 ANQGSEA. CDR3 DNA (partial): TGCAGCGTTGTTGGGACAGGGCCGCCTGAGACC. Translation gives CSVVGTGPPET. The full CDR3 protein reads CSVVGTGPPETQYF.

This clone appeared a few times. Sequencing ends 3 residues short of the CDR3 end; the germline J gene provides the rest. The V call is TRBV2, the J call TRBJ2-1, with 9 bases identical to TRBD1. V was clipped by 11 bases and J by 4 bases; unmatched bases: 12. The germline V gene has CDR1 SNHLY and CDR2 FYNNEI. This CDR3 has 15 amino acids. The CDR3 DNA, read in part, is TGTGCCCATAGGATAGGGACAGGGTTTTACAATGAG. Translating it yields CAHRIGTGFYNE. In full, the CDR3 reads CAHRIGTGFYNEQFF.

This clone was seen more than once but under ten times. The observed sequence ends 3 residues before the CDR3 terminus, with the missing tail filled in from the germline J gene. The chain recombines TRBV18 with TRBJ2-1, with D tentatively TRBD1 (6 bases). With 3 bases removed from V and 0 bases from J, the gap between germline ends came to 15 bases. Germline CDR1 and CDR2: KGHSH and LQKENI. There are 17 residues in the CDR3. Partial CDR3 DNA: TGTGCCAGCTCACCTGATTGGGGGCGCGGCTCCTACAATGAG. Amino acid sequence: CASSPDWGRGSYNE. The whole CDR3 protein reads CASSPDWGRGSYNEQFF.

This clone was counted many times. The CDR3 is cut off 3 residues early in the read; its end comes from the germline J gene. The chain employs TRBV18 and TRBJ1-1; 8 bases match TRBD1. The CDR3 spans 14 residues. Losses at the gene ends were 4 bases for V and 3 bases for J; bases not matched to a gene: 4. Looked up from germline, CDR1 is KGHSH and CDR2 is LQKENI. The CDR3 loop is CASSRTDRDTEAFF. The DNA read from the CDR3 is TGTGCCAGCTCACGAACGGACAGGGACACTGAA.

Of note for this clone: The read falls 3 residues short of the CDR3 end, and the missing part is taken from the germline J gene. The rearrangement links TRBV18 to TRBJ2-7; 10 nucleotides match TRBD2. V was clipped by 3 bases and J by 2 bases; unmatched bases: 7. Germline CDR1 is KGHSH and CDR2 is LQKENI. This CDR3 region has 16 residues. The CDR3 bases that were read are TGTGCCAGCTCACCGAGACTAGCGGGCACTACCTACGAG. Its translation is CASSPRLAGTTYE. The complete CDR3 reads CASSPRLAGTTYEQYF.